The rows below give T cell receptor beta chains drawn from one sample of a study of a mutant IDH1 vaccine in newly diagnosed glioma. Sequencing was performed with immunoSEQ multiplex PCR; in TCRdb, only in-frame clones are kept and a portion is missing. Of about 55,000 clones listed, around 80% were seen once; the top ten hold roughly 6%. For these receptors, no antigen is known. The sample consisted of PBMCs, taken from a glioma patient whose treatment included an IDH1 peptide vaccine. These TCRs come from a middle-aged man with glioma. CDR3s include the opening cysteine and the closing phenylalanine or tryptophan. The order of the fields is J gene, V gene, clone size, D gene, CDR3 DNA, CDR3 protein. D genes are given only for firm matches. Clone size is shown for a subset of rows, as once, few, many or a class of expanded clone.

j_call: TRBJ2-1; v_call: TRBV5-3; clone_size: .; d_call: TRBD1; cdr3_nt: TGTGCCAGATCAGCTCCGGGACAGGATTACAATGAGCAGTTCTTC; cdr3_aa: CARSAPGQDYNEQFF
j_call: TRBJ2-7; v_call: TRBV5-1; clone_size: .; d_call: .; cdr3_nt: TGCGCCAGCAGCTTGTCGGACTGGAGCTCCTACGAGCAGTACTTC; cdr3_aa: CASSLSDWSSYEQYF
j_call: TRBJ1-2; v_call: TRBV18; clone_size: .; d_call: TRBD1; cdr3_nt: TGTGCCAGCTCACCGGCACAGGGGGGAACTAACTATGGCTACACCTTC; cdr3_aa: CASSPAQGGTNYGYTF
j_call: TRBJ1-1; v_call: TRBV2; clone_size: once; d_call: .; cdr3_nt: TGTGCCAGCAGGAGGGGAAGGGCTGAAGCTTTCTTT; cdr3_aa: CASRRGRAEAFF
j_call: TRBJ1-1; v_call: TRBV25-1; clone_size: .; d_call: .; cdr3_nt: TGTGCCAGCAGTGAATCCCGGCAGCTGAACACTGAAGCTTTCTTT; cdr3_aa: CASSESRQLNTEAFF
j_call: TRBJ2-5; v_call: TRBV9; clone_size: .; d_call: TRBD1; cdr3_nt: TGTGCCAGCAGCCCCCGACAGGGCCTCCAAGAGACCCAGTACTTC; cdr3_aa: CASSPRQGLQETQYF
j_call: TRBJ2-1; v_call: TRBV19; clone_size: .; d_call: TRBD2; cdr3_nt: TGTGCCACTAAAGGGAGGACCAGCGGGGGATCCTACAATGAGCAGTTCTTC; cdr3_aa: CATKGRTSGGSYNEQFF
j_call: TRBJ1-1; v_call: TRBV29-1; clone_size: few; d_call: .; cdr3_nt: TGCAGCGTGGAGACAGCCCCTGAAGCTTTCTTT; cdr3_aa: CSVETAPEAFF
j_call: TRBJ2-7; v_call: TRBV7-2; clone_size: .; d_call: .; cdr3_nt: TGTGCCAGCAGTTTCGACCCGGGCCCTACGAAAGAGCAGTACTTC; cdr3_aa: CASSFDPGPTKEQYF
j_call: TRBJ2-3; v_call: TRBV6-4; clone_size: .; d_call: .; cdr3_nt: TGTGCCAGCAGCTCCTTGAGGGGGGATACGCAGTATTTT; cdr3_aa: CASSSLRGDTQYF
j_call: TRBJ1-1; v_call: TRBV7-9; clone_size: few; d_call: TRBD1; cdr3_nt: TGTGCCAGCAGCTCCGGGACAGAATTGAACACTGAAGCTTTCTTT; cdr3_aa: CASSSGTELNTEAFF
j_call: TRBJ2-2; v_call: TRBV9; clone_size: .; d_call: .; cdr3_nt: TGTGCCAGCAGCGATCAGGGGTCCATGAACACCGGGGAGCTGTTTTTT; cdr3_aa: CASSDQGSMNTGELFF
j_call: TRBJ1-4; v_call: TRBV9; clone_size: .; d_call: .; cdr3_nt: TGTGCCAGCAGCACCTCCGGGACTGCTAATGAAAAACTGTTTTTT; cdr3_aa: CASSTSGTANEKLFF
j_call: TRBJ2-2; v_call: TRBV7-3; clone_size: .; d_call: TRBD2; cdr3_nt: TGTGCCAGCAGAGGACTAGCGGGGACCGGGGAGCTGTTTTTT; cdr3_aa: CASRGLAGTGELFF
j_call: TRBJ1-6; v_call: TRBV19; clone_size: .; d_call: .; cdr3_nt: TGTGCCAGTAGTAACCGACAGGAATCACCCCTCCACTTT; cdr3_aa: CASSNRQESPLHF
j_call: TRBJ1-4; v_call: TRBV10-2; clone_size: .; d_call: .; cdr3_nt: TGCGCCAGCAGTGAGGATGAAAAACTGTTTTTT; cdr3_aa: CASSEDEKLFF
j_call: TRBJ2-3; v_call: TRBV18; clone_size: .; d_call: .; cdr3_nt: TGTGCCAGCTCACCTGGGCAGGGAATTGGCACAGATACGCAGTATTTT; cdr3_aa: CASSPGQGIGTDTQYF
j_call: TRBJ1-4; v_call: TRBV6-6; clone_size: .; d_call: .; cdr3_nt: TGTGCCAGCAGTTACTCGACAGTGACGGGTGAAAAACTGTTTTTT; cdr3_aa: CASSYSTVTGEKLFF
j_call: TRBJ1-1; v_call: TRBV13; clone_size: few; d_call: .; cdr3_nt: TGTGCCAGCAGCCCACAGGGAAGCACTGAAGCTTTCTTT; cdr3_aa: CASSPQGSTEAFF
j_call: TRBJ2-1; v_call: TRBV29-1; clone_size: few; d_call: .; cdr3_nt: TGCAGCGTTGGCGGGGCCGAGTCCAGCTCCTACAATGAGCAGTTCTTC; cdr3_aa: CSVGGAESSSYNEQFF
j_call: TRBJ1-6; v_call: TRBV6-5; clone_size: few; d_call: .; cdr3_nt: TGTGCCAGCAGTAGGACAGTTAGTAATAATTCACCCCTCCACTTT; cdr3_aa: CASSRTVSNNSPLHF
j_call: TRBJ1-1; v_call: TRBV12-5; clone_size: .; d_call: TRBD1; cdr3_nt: TGTGTTAGTCGACAGGGACCTTATACTGAAGCTTTCTTT; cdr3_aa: CVSRQGPYTEAFF
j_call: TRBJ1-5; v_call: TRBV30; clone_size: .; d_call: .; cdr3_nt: TGTGCCTGGAGTGCCCTAATTAGCAATCAGCCCCAGCATTTT; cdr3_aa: CAWSALISNQPQHF
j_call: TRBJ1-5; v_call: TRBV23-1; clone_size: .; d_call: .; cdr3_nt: TGCGCCAGCAGCCGGGGCAGCCCTAATCAGCCCCAGCATTTT; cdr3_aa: CASSRGSPNQPQHF
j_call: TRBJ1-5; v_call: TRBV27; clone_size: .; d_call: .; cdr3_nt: TGTGCCAGCGCTTCGGGGGATCAGCCCCAGCATTTT; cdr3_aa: CASASGDQPQHF
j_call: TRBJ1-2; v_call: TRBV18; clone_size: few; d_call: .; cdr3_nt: TGTGCCAGCTCCTCCCAGGATGGCTACACCTTC; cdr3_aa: CASSSQDGYTF
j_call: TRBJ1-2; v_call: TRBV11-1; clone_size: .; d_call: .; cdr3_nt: TGTGCCAGCAGCTTAGCGTTTTCAGGTTCGATGTCGGGAGGCTACACCTTC; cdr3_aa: CASSLAFSGSMSGGYTF
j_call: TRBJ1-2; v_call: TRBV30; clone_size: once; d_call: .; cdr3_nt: TGTGCCTGGAACCCTCAGGGGAGAGATGGCTACACCTTC; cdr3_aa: CAWNPQGRDGYTF
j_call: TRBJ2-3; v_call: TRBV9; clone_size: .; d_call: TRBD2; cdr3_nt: TGTGCCAGCAGCGAGGAAGGACTAGGCGGGACAGATACGCAGTATTTT; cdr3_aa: CASSEEGLGGTDTQYF
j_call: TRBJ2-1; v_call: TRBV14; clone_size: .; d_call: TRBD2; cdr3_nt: TGTGCCAGCAGCCCCAGCGGGGACTACAATGAGCAGTTCTTC; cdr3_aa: CASSPSGDYNEQFF
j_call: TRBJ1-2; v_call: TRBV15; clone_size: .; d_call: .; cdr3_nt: TGTGCCACCAGCAGAGAAGTGCTCTATGGCTACACCTTC; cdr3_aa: CATSREVLYGYTF
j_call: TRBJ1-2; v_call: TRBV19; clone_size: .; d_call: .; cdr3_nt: TGTGCCAGTAGTATTTCTGCAGGGATGTATGGCTACACCTTC; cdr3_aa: CASSISAGMYGYTF
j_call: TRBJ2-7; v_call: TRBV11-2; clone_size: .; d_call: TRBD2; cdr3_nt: TGTGCCAGCAGCTTAGTACTAGCGCAAGAGTACTTC; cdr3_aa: CASSLVLAQEYF
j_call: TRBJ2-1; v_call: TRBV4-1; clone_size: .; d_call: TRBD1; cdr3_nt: TGCGCCAGCGCATCGACAGGGGGGCCGGGTGAGCAGTTCTTC; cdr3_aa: CASASTGGPGEQFF
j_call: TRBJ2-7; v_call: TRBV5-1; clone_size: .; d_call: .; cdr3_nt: TGCGCCAGCAGCAAAGGACAAATCTACGAGCAGTACTTC; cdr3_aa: CASSKGQIYEQYF
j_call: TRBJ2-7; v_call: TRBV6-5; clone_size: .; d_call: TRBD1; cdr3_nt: TGTGCCAGCAGAAGGGGGCCGGTCTCCTACGAGCAGTACTTC; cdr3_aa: CASRRGPVSYEQYF
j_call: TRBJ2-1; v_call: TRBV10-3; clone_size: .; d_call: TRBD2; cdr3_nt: TGTGCCATCAGTGCTACCGGGACTACATTCGAGCAGTTCTTC; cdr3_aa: CAISATGTTFEQFF
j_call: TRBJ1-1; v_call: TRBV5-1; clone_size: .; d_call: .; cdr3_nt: TGCGCCAGCAGCCCCGACCGAATGAACACTGAAGCTTTCTTT; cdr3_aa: CASSPDRMNTEAFF
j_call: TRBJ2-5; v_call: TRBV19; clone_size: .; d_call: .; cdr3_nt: TGTGCCAGTAGTTTGACTGGGATGATGGAGACCCAGTACTTC; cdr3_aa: CASSLTGMMETQYF
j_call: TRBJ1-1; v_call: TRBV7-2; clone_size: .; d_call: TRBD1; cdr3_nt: TGTGCCAGCAGCTTATCGACAGGGGACTTCACTGAAGCTTTCTTT; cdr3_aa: CASSLSTGDFTEAFF
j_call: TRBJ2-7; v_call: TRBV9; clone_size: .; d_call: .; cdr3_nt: TGTGCCAGCAGCTACGGGACGGGAGCCTACGAGCAGTACTTC; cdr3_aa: CASSYGTGAYEQYF
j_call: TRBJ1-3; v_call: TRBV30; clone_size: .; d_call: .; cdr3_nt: TGTGCCTGGAGCGCAGGAAACACCATATATTTT; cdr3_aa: CAWSAGNTIYF
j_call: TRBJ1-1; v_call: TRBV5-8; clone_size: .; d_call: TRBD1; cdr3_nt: TGTGCCAGCACCCTTTACGGACAGGGGAACACTGAAGCTTTCTTT; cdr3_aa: CASTLYGQGNTEAFF
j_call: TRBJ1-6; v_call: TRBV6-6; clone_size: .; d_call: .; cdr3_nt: TGTGCCAGCAGCCAACTCGGCTATGATAATTCACCCCTCCACTTT; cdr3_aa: CASSQLGYDNSPLHF
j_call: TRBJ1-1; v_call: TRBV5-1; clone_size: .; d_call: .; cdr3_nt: TGCGCCAGCAGCCCACCTGGACAGAGAGCTTTCTTT; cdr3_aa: CASSPPGQRAFF
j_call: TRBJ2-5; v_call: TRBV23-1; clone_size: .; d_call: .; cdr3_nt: TGCGCCAGCAGTCAATATCCGCTGACTAGTTTCGCGGAGACCCAGTACTTC; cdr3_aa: CASSQYPLTSFAETQYF
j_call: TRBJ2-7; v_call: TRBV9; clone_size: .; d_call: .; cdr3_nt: TGTGCCAGCAGCGTATCGGCAGGGACCTACGAGCAGTACTTC; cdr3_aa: CASSVSAGTYEQYF
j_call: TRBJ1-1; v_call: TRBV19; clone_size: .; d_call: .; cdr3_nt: TGTGCCAGTGAAATGAACACTGAAGCTTTCTTT; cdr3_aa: CASEMNTEAFF
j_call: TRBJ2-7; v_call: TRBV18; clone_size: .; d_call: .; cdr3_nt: TGTGCCAGCTCACACGGGTCGTCCTACGAGCAGTACTTC; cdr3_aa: CASSHGSSYEQYF
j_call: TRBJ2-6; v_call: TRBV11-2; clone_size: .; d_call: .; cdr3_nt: TGTGCCAGCAGCCTCTCCTTAGTCTCTGGGGCCAACGTCCTGACTTTC; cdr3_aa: CASSLSLVSGANVLTF
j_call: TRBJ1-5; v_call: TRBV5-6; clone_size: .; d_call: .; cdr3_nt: TGTGCCAGCATATCCTGGAGGGATCGGCGCAATCAGCCCCAGCATTTT; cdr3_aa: CASISWRDRRNQPQHF
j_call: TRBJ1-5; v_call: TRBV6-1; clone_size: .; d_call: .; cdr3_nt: TGTGCCAGCAGACAGCTCCATAGCAATCAGCCCCAGCATTTT; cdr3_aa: CASRQLHSNQPQHF